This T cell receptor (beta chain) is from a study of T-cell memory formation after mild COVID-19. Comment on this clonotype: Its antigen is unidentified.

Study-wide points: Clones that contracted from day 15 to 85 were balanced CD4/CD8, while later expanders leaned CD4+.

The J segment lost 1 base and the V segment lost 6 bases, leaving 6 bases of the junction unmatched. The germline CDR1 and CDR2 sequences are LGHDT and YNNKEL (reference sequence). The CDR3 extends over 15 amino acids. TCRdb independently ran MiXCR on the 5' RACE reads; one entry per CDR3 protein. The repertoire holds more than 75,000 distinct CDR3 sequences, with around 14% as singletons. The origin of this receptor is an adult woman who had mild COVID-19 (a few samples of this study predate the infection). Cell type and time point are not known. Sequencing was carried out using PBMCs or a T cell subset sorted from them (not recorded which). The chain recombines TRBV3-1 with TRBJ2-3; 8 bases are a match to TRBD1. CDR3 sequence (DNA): TGTGCCAGCAGGGCCGGACAGGGCGGCACAGATACGCAGTATTTT. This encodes CASRAGQGGTDTQYF.